This TCR beta chain stems from a study of blood T cell repertoires in COVID-19. Clones were sequenced by immunoSEQ multiplex PCR, and TCRdb holds only the in-frame ones, with some missing. The repertoire has fewer than 350,000 clones, over 75% of them found once; the top ten carry 7.2%. The sequence was collected from a human donor in a cohort sampled during active COVID-19. Sample: peripheral blood.

Written as DNA, the CDR3 is TGTGCCAGCAGTTTAAGGAGTTTTAGCTCCTACGAGCAGTACTTC. Its protein is CASSLRSFSSYEQYF. The genes are TRBV27 and TRBJ2-7; no clear D gene. Between the trimmed V and J ends, which lost 2 bases and 0 bases, there was a span of 11 bases. The CDR3 spans 15 residues. CDR1 is MNHEY, CDR2 SMNVEV, per germline (reference sequence).